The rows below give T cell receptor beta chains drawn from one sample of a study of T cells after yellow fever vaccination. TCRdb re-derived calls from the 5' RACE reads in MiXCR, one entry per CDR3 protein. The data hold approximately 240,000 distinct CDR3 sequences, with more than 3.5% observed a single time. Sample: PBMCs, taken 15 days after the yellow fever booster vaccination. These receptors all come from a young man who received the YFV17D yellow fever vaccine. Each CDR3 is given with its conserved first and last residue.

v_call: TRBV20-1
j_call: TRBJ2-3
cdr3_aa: CSARERAKSTDTQYF

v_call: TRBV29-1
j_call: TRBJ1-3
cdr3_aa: CSVARGYSGNTIYF

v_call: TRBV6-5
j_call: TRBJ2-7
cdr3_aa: CASRTVAGGGEQYF

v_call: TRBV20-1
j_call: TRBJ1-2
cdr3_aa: CSAISRQGTYGYTF

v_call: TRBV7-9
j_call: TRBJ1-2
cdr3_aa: CASSLGQPREYGYTF

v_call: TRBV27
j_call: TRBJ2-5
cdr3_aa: CASSFGPGETQYF

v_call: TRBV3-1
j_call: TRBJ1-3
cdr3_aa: CASSQDYGAGNTIYF

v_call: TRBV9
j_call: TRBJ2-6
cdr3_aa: CASSMKGSGANVLTF

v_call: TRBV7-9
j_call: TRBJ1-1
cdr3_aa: CASTPSRAGNTEAFF

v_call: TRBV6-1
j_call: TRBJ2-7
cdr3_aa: CASTSKLGKTYEQYF

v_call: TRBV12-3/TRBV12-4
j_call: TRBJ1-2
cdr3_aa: CASIKTANYGYTF

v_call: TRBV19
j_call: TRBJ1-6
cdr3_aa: CASSDFLDNSPLHF

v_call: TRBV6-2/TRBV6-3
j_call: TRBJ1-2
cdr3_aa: CASNSGQGDGYTF

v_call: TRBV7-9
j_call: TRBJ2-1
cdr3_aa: CASSPGDSYNEQFF

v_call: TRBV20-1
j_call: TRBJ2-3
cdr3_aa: CSAGGQGLDTQYF

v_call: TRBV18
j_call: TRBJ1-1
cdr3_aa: CASSPMDNEAFF

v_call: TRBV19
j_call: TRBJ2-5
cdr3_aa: CASASGPLQETQYF

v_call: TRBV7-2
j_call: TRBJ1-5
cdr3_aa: CASSLEGTGGQPQHF

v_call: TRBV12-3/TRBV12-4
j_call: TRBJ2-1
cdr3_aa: CASSLGTGTRNEQFF

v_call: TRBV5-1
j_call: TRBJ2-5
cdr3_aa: CASSMTSGQETQYF

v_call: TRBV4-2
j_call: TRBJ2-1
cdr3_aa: CASSLRMGNEQFF

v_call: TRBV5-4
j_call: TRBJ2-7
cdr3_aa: CASSLDGSSYEQYF

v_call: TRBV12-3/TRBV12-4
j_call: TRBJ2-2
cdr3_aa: CASSHGTTNTGELFF

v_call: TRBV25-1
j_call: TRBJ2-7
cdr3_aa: CASRAGGSAHEQYF

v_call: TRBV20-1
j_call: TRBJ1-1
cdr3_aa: CSARGPNTEAFF

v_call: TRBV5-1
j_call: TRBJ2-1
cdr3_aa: CASSSGLSGSYNEQFF

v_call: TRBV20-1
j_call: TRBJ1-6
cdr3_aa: CSARDRSGFDSPLHF

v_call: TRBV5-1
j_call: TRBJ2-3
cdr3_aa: CASSLEGGGGTDTQYF

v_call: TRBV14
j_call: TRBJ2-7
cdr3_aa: CASSRRPSGGGLYEQYF

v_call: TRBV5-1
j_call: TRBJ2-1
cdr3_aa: CASSSASFHEQFF

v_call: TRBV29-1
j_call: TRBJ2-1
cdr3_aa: CSAAGGVVTYNEQFF